This T cell receptor beta chain is drawn from a study of cytomegalovirus exposure and HLA in healthy donors. Across the study: The roughly 120 validation repertoires, a later analysis reported, used the same platform as the approximately 730 repertoires from the first cohort.

This clone was detected a few times. Its antigen remains unknown. Using immunoSEQ multiplex PCR, the repertoire was profiled, and TCRdb retains in-frame clones only, with some absent. The sample carries about 310,000 clones, nearly 90% recorded once. Germline CDR1 MNHNS, CDR2 SASEGT. The CDR3 runs to 15 residues. V was clipped by 2 bases and J by 3 bases, with 11 bases between them. General study results and limits: A few chains tied to CMV proved CMV antigen-specific in vitro. A list of around 150 TCR beta chains associated with cytomegalovirus was given.

The specimen sequenced was PBMCs. The chain joins TRBV6-1 to TRBJ1-3; no definite D call. The clonotype comes from a man in his thirties or forties in good health and CMV-seronegative. CDR3 coding DNA: TGTGCCAGCAGTGAAAGTGCGGGAAGTGGAAACACCATATATTTT. It translates to CASSESAGSGNTIYF.